The clone carrying this T cell receptor beta chain has more than one count but fewer than ten. Its target is unknown. From the 5' RACE reads, TCRdb called clonotypes with MiXCR, one entry per CDR3 protein. Of some 180,000 distinct CDR3 sequences in the sample, under 20% were seen once. The entry originates in a study of T-cell memory formation after mild COVID-19. Study background: Among the donors, TCR clusters were largely specific to each donor.

Study-level points and caveats: There was a balanced CD4/CD8 profile in clones contracting day 15 to 85, and later expanders leaned CD4+.

The CDR3 has 14 amino acids. Sequencing input: PBMCs or a T cell subset sorted from them (not recorded which). V usage is TRBV21-1 and J usage is TRBJ2-5; the D call in the table, TRBD2, was not verified against the DNA. TRBV21-1 is flagged as a pseudogene. The sequence was obtained from a man in his late teens or twenties who had mild COVID-19 (a few samples of this study predate the infection). Cell type and time point are not known. CDR3 in DNA: TGTGCCAGCAGCACACTGGACTCGTACGAGACCCAGTACTTC. Translating gives CASSTLDSYETQYF.